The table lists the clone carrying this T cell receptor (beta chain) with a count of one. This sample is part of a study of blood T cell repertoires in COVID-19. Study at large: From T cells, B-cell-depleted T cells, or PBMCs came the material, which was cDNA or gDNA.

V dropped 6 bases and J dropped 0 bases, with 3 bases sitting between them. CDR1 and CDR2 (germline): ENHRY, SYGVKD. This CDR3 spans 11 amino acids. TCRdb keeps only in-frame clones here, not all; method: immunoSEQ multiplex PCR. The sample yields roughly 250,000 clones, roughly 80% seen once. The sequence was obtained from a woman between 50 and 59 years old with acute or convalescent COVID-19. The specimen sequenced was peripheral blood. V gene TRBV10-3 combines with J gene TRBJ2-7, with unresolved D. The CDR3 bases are TGTGCCATCAGCTCCTCCTACGAGCAGTACTTC. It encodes CAISSSYEQYF.